This T cell receptor beta chain emerged from a study of T cell responses to AZD1222 COVID-19 vaccine. Profiled with immunoSEQ multiplex PCR; TCRdb holds only in-frame clones, not every one. This sample has 150,000 to 190,000 clones; over 70% occur once, and the top ten carry approximately 9%. This clonotype was obtained from an adult who received the AZD1222 COVID-19 vaccine. This specimen consisted of peripheral blood, obtained 28 days after the second AZD1222 dose.

The CDR3 loop is CASSLLGLNTGELFF. In nucleotides, the CDR3 is TGTGCCAGCAGTTTACTAGGGTTGAACACCGGGGAGCTGTTTTTT. The V gene is TRBV28, the J gene TRBJ2-2; D is unresolved. V lost 2 bases and J 1 base, leaving 8 bases between the germline ends. This CDR3 is 15 amino acids long. Looked up from germline, CDR1 is MDHEN and CDR2 is SYDVKM.